The rows below give T cell receptor beta chains drawn from one sample of a study of beta chain features in type 1 diabetes. Sequencing was performed with immunoSEQ multiplex PCR; in TCRdb, only in-frame clones are kept and a portion is missing. This sample has around 140,000 clones; about a tenth occur once, and the top ten carry 0.65%. The sequencing sample was made of central memory CD4+ T cells from blood. These receptors came from a woman aged 40 to 55 in good health. The CDR3 runs from the conserved cysteine through the conserved F or W. Each record gives: CDR3 protein, CDR3 DNA, CDR3 length, clone size, V gene, J gene, D gene. A D gene is named only where the DNA matches it firmly. Rows give clone size only sometimes, using once, few, many, or a class for an expanded clone.

cdr3_aa: CARSLVRGELFF
cdr3_nt: TGTGCCAGAAGTCTCGTGAGGGGGGAGCTGTTTTTT
cdr3_length: 12
clone_size: NA
v_call: TRBV11-2
j_call: TRBJ2-2
d_call: NA

cdr3_aa: CASSFSGLAGNTIYF
cdr3_nt: TGCGCCAGCAGCTTTTCAGGGCTTGCTGGAAACACCATATATTTT
cdr3_length: 15
clone_size: few
v_call: TRBV5-1
j_call: TRBJ1-3
d_call: NA

cdr3_aa: CASSIVEGQETQYF
cdr3_nt: TGTGCCAGTAGTATTGTCGAGGGCCAAGAGACCCAGTACTTC
cdr3_length: 14
clone_size: few
v_call: TRBV19
j_call: TRBJ2-5
d_call: NA

cdr3_aa: CATGGLNTEAFF
cdr3_nt: TGTGCCACCGGGGGGTTGAACACTGAAGCTTTCTTT
cdr3_length: 12
clone_size: NA
v_call: TRBV7-2
j_call: TRBJ1-1
d_call: NA

cdr3_aa: CASSYHLVETQYF
cdr3_nt: TGTGCCAGCAGTTATCATCTAGTGGAGACCCAGTACTTC
cdr3_length: 13
clone_size: few
v_call: TRBV10-3
j_call: TRBJ2-5
d_call: NA

cdr3_aa: CASSLGQLNEQFF
cdr3_nt: TGTGCCAGCAGCTTAGGACAGCTCAATGAGCAGTTCTTC
cdr3_length: 13
clone_size: NA
v_call: TRBV7-6
j_call: TRBJ2-1
d_call: NA

cdr3_aa: CASRFGTGAKTFYEQYF
cdr3_nt: NA
cdr3_length: 17
clone_size: few
v_call: TRBV12-2
j_call: TRBJ2-7
d_call: NA

cdr3_aa: CASSLRGADEQFF
cdr3_nt: TGTGCCAGCAGCTTAAGGGGCGCGGATGAGCAGTTCTTC
cdr3_length: 13
clone_size: many
v_call: TRBV7-9
j_call: TRBJ2-1
d_call: NA

cdr3_aa: CSVEFPLAGYTDTQYF
cdr3_nt: TGCAGCGTTGAATTCCCCTTGGCGGGGTACACAGATACGCAGTATTTT
cdr3_length: 16
clone_size: few
v_call: TRBV29-1
j_call: TRBJ2-3
d_call: NA

cdr3_aa: CSVDDSRNTIYF
cdr3_nt: TGCAGCGTTGACGACAGTAGAAACACCATATATTTT
cdr3_length: 12
clone_size: NA
v_call: TRBV29-1
j_call: TRBJ1-3
d_call: NA

cdr3_aa: CASSQPGQGWGYTF
cdr3_nt: TGTGCCAGCAGTCAACCGGGACAGGGGTGGGGCTACACCTTC
cdr3_length: 14
clone_size: NA
v_call: TRBV25-1
j_call: TRBJ1-2
d_call: TRBD1

cdr3_aa: CASSRRTSNSPLHF
cdr3_nt: TGTGCCAGCAGCCGTAGAACTTCTAATTCACCCCTCCACTTT
cdr3_length: 14
clone_size: NA
v_call: TRBV13
j_call: TRBJ1-6
d_call: NA

cdr3_aa: CATLDRDNQPQHF
cdr3_nt: TGTGCCACCTTGGACAGAGACAATCAGCCCCAGCATTTT
cdr3_length: 13
clone_size: few
v_call: TRBV19
j_call: TRBJ1-5
d_call: NA

cdr3_aa: CASSQGHEQYF
cdr3_nt: TGCGCCAGCAGCCAAGGGCACGAGCAGTACTTC
cdr3_length: 11
clone_size: few
v_call: TRBV4-1
j_call: TRBJ2-7
d_call: NA

cdr3_aa: CASSQDRGIENTIYF
cdr3_nt: TGTGCCAGCTCACAGGACAGGGGGATCGAAAACACCATATATTTT
cdr3_length: 15
clone_size: few
v_call: TRBV18
j_call: TRBJ1-3
d_call: TRBD1

cdr3_aa: CASSSGGPEQYF
cdr3_nt: TGTGCCAGCAGTTCGGGGGGCCCCGAGCAGTACTTC
cdr3_length: 12
clone_size: few
v_call: TRBV2
j_call: TRBJ2-7
d_call: NA

cdr3_aa: CAISSDRGPYGYTF
cdr3_nt: TGTGCCATCAGTTCGGACAGGGGGCCCTATGGCTACACCTTC
cdr3_length: 14
clone_size: NA
v_call: TRBV10-3
j_call: TRBJ1-2
d_call: TRBD1

cdr3_aa: CASSVTSGGTYEQYF
cdr3_nt: TGCGCCAGCAGCGTGACTAGCGGGGGCACCTACGAGCAGTACTTC
cdr3_length: 15
clone_size: few
v_call: TRBV5-1
j_call: TRBJ2-7
d_call: TRBD2

cdr3_aa: CASSREVNTEAFF
cdr3_nt: TGTGCCAGCAGCCGCGAGGTGAACACTGAAGCTTTCTTT
cdr3_length: 13
clone_size: few
v_call: TRBV14
j_call: TRBJ1-1
d_call: NA

cdr3_aa: CASSRGQGEKLFF
cdr3_nt: TGTGCCAGCAGCCGCGGACAGGGTGAAAAACTGTTTTTT
cdr3_length: 13
clone_size: few
v_call: TRBV5-6
j_call: TRBJ1-4
d_call: TRBD1

cdr3_aa: CASRRTGLTGELFF
cdr3_nt: TGTGCCAGCAGGAGGACAGGGCTGACCGGGGAGCTGTTTTTT
cdr3_length: 14
clone_size: few
v_call: TRBV6-5
j_call: TRBJ2-2
d_call: TRBD1

cdr3_aa: CASGRGQRSDTQYF
cdr3_nt: TGTGCCAGCGGACGGGGACAGCGATCTGATACGCAGTATTTT
cdr3_length: 14
clone_size: NA
v_call: TRBV27
j_call: TRBJ2-3
d_call: TRBD1

cdr3_aa: CASSPWAQDTEAFF
cdr3_nt: TGTGCCAGCAGTCCCTGGGCCCAGGACACTGAAGCTTTCTTT
cdr3_length: 14
clone_size: few
v_call: TRBV27
j_call: TRBJ1-1
d_call: NA